These T cell receptor beta chains were read from a single sample in a study of T cells in Graves' hyperthyroidism and ophthalmopathy. TCRdb reanalysed the multiplex PCR reads using MiXCR and keeps one entry per CDR3 protein. The sample carries fewer than 450,000 distinct CDR3 sequences, about 17% recorded once. Material: blood. All receptors come from a woman under 40 with Graves' hyperthyroidism that later progressed to Graves' ophthalmopathy. Both conserved end residues are part of each CDR3. A D gene is named only where the DNA matches it firmly.

v_gene,d_gene,CDR3aa
TRBV20-1,.,CSAHGRAHRQRSYEQYF
TRBV20-1,TRBD2,CSGDGAGGYNEQYF
TRBV27,.,CASSLVGNTEAFF
TRBV11-3,TRBD1,CASNSMDRGRHNSPLHF
TRBV27,.,CASSLEGSYNEQFF
TRBV5-1,TRBD2,CASSPGDGRAVFSEQFF
TRBV30,TRBD2,CAWVPGLAAADTQYF
TRBV12-3/TRBV12-4,TRBD2,CASSLSVVAGGNEQYF
TRBV7-9,.,CASSSGSGQPQHF
TRBV12-3/TRBV12-4,TRBD1,CASRSDRANEQFF
TRBV7-9,TRBD2,CASSLGRVVASGRDNEQFF
TRBV6-2/TRBV6-3,.,CASSFGQPRYEQFF
TRBV2,.,CASSDGRTPYGYTF
TRBV19,TRBD1,CASSIESTRGTLAKNIKYF
TRBV20-1,.,CSAATRETQYF
TRBV29-1,.,CSVGTELNEKLFF
TRBV3-1,.,CASSQDLGEAFF
TRBV4-1,TRBD1,CASSQPVQGAWNQPQHF
TRBV19,.,CASSPRGPHEQYF
TRBV5-1,.,CASSLDPQGSTTNEKLFF
TRBV4-2,TRBD1,CASSQPGQGGNTEAFF
TRBV24-1,.,CATSGLDGNEQYF
TRBV24-1,.,CAISDLMGEQYF
TRBV2,TRBD1,CASSEGTGYQPQHF
TRBV18,TRBD1,CASSQDRGQTEAFF
TRBV6-1,TRBD1,CASSEGPGGQNYGYTF
TRBV15,TRBD1,CATSPHSGTDSYEQYF
TRBV11-2,.,CASSLVRDDEKLFF
TRBV2,.,CASSEARTRTEAFF
TRBV20-1,TRBD2,CSARDLTHGTRGAYEQYF
TRBV3-1,.,CASSHGSWDGYTF
TRBV12-3/TRBV12-4,TRBD2,CASTREAGFYEQYF
TRBV20-1,.,CSAKDPRVATDTQYF
TRBV12-3/TRBV12-4,.,CASSLRAKDYNEQFF
TRBV25-1,.,CASSVLQETQYF
TRBV7-2,.,CASSGLSEQYF
TRBV12-3/TRBV12-4,.,CASSPTGLGNTIYF
TRBV5-1,.,CASSLGQALIDEQFF
TRBV10-3,.,CAISESNEQFF
TRBV27,.,CASSQMSSYNEQFF
TRBV30,TRBD1,CAWNQMGQGYQPQHF
TRBV4-1,.,CASSQTYAESSGANVLTF
TRBV27,.,CASSSWTVGDYGYTF
TRBV7-2,TRBD2,CASSLASGSSYEQYF
TRBV2,.,CASLLTSSDTQYF